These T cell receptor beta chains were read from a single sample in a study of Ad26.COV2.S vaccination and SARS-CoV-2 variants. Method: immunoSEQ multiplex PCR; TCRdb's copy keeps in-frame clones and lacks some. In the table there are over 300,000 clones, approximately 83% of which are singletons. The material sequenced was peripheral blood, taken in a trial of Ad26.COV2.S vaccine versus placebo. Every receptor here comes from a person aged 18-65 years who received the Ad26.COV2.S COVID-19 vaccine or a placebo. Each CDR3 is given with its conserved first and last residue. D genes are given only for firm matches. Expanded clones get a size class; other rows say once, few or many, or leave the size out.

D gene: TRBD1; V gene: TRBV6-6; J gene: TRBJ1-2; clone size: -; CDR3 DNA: TGTGCCAGCATTCTAGGGACAGGGCTCATCTCTGGCTACACCTTC; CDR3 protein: CASILGTGLISGYTF
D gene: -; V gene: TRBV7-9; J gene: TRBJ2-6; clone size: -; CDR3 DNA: TGTGCCAACGGGGGACGGGCCAACGTCCTGACTTTC; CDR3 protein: CANGGRANVLTF
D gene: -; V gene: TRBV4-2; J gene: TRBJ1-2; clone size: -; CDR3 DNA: TGTGCCAGCAGCCAGGACCCGACGACAGGCGATGGCTACACCTTC; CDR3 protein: CASSQDPTTGDGYTF
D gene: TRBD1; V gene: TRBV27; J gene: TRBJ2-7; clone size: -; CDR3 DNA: TGTGCCAGCAGTTTATCCCCCGGGACAGGATCCTACGAGCAGTACTTC; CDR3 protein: CASSLSPGTGSYEQYF
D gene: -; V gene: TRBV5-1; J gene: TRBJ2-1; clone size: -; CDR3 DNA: TGCGCCAGCAGCTTGGACAGGGCTAATGAGCAGTTCTTC; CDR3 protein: CASSLDRANEQFF
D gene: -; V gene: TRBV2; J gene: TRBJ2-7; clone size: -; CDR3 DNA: TGTGCCAGCAGCTTTACAGGTTTTGAGGCCGAGCAGTACTTC; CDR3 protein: CASSFTGFEAEQYF
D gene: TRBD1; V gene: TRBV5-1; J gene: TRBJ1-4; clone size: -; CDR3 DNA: TGCGCCAGCAGCGTGACAGGGGCTAATGAAAAACTGTTTTTT; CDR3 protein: CASSVTGANEKLFF
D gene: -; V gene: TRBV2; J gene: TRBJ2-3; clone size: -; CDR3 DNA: TGTGCCAGCAGTGACAGGGTAGATACGCAGTATTTT; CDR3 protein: CASSDRVDTQYF
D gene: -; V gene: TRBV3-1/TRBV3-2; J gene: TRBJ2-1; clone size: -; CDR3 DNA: TGTGCCACACGCGGGGTTTACAATGAGCAGTTCTTC; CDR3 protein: CATRGVYNEQFF
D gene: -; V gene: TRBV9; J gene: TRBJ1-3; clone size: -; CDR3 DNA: TGTGCCAGCAGCGTAGGTCTGTCTGGAAACACCATATATTTT; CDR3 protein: CASSVGLSGNTIYF
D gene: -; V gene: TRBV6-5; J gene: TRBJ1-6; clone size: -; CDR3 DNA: TGTGCCAGCAGTTATTTGGGGTTACGTAATTCACCCCTCCACTTT; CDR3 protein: CASSYLGLRNSPLHF
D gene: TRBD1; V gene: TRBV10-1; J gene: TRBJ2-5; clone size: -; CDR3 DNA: TGCGCCAGCAGTGAGTCCCTCAGGGGGACGGGAGAGACCCAGTACTTC; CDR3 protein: CASSESLRGTGETQYF
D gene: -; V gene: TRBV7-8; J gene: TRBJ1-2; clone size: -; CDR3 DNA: TGTGCCAGCAGCTTACTGTCTCAGTCCTATGGCTACACCTTC; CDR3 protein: CASSLLSQSYGYTF
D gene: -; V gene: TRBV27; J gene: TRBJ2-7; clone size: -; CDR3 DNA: TGTGCCAGCAGTCTAAGGACGGGGGCCTACGAGCAGTACTTC; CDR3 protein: CASSLRTGAYEQYF
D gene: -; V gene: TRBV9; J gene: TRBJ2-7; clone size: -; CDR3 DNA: TGTGCCAGCAGCGTAGATCTGGGATTTGAGCAGTACTTC; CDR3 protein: CASSVDLGFEQYF
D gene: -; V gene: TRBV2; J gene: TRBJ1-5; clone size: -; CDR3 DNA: TGTGCCAGCAGATCGGGCCAGCCAGATCAGCCCCAGCATTTT; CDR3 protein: CASRSGQPDQPQHF
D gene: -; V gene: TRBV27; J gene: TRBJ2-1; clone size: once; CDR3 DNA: TGTGCCACCCATCTAGCCCCCTCCTACAATGAGCAGTTCTTC; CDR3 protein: CATHLAPSYNEQFF
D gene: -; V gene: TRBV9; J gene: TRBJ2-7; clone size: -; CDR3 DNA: TGTGCCAGCAGCGCTCACAGGGCCTACGAGCAGTACTTC; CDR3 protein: CASSAHRAYEQYF
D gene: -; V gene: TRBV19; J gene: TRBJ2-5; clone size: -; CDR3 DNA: TGTGCCAGTAAATGGGGAGAGAGACAGCACCAAGAGACCCAGTACTTC; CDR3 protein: CASKWGERQHQETQYF
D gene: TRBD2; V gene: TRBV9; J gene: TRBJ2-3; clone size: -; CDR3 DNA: TGTGCCAGCAGCCCTATTACTAGCGGGGGGTTCACAGATACGCAGTATTTT; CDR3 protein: CASSPITSGGFTDTQYF
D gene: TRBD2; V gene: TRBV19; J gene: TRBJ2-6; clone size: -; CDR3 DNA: TGTGCCAGTAGTTCCACGGGGGGCTCTGGGGCCAACGTCCTGACTTTC; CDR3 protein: CASSSTGGSGANVLTF
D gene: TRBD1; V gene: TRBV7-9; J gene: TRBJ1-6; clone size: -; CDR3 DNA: TGTGCCAGCGGAGGTCGGGACAGGTATAATTCACCCCTCCACTTT; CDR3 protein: CASGGRDRYNSPLHF
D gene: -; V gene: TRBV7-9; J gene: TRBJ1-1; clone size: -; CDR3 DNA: TGTGCCAGCAGCTTCAATATAGGAGCTGAAGCTTTCTTT; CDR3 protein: CASSFNIGAEAFF
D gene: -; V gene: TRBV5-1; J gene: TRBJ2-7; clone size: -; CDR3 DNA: TGCGCCAGCAGGGCGGATCCCTACGAGCAGTACTTC; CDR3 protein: CASRADPYEQYF
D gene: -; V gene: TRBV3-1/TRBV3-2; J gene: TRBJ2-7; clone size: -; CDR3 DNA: TGTGCCAGCAGCCAAGGTGTCCTAGCGAGAGAGCAGTACTTC; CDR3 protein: CASSQGVLAREQYF
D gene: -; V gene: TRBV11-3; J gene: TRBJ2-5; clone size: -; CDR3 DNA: TGTGCCAGCAGCCGAAGGGGCCGAGACGCTTCCCCGGCACGTGGGACCCAGTACTTC; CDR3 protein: CASSRRGRDASPARGTQYF
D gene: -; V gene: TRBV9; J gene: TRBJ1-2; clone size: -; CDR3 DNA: TGTGCCAGCAGCGTAGGCGACGATAACTATGGCTACACCTTC; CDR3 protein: CASSVGDDNYGYTF
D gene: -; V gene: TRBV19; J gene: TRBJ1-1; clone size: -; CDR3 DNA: TGTGCCAGTAGAGATCGGGGCCCCTTAAACACTGAAGCTTTCTTT; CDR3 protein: CASRDRGPLNTEAFF
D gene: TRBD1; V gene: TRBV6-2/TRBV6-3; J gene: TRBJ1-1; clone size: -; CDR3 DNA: TGTGCCAGCAACCCACAGGGGGTAGGAACTGAAGCTTTCTTT; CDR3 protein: CASNPQGVGTEAFF
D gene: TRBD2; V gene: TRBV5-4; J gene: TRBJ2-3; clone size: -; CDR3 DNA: TGTGCCAGCAGCTTGGCCAGCGGGGAGTCCGATACGCAGTATTTT; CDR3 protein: CASSLASGESDTQYF
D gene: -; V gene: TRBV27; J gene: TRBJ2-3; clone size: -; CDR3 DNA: TGTGCCAGCACGACCCGTGGAAGTTTGGATACGCAGTATTTT; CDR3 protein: CASTTRGSLDTQYF
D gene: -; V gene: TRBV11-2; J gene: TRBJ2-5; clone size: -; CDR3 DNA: TGTGCCAGCAGCTCAGACCGGGACCCGAGGGAGACCCAGTACTTC; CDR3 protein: CASSSDRDPRETQYF
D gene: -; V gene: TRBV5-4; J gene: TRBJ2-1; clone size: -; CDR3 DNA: TGTGCCAGCAGCTCGCCGCGGGGCTCCTACAATGAGCAGTTCTTC; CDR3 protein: CASSSPRGSYNEQFF
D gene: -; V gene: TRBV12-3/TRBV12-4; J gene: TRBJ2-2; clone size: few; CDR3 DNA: TGTGCCAGCAGCCCGAACACCGGGGAGCTGTTTTTT; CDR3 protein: CASSPNTGELFF
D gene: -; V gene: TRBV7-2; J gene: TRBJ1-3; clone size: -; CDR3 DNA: TGTGCCAGCAGCTTACTAGGGAATGGAAACACCATATATTTT; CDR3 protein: CASSLLGNGNTIYF
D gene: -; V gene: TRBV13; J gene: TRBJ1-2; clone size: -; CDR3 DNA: TGTGCCAGCAGCCTAAGCCTAGGGAACTATGGCTACACCTTC; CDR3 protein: CASSLSLGNYGYTF
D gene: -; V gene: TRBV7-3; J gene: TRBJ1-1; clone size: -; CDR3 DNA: TGTGCCAGCAGCTTAGGACAACACACTGAAGCTTTCTTT; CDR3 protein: CASSLGQHTEAFF
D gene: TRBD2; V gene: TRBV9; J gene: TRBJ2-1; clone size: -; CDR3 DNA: TGTGCCAGCAGCGTGTCTGAGCGGGGGGACAATGAGCAGTTCTTC; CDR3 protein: CASSVSERGDNEQFF
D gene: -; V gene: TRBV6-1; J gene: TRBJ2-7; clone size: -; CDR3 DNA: TGTGCCAGCAGTGATTTTGTCGGGGGTGGCTACGAGCAGTACTTC; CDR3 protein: CASSDFVGGGYEQYF
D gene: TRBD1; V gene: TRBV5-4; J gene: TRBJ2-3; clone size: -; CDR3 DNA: TGTGCCAGCAGCTTGCAGGGGGTACAAGATACGCAGTATTTT; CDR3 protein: CASSLQGVQDTQYF
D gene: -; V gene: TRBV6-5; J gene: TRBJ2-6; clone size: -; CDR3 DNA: TGTGCCAGCTGGAGTCGGTGGGGGGCCAACGTCCTGACTTTC; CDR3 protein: CASWSRWGANVLTF
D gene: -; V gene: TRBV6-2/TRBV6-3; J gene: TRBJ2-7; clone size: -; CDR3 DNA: TGTGCCAGCAGTTACGTGTGGTCCTACGAGCAGTACTTC; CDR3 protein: CASSYVWSYEQYF
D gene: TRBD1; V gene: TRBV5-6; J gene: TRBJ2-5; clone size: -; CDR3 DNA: TGTGCCAGCAGCCCCCAGGACAGGAAGACCCAGTACTTC; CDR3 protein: CASSPQDRKTQYF
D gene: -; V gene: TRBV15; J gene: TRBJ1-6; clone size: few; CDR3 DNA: TGTGCCACCAGCAGAGGAAGGCAGGGAAACTCACCCCTCCACTTT; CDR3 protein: CATSRGRQGNSPLHF
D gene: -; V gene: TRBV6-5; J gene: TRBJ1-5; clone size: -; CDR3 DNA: TGTGCCAGCGGTCTCATTCAGCCCCAGCATTTT; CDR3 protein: CASGLIQPQHF
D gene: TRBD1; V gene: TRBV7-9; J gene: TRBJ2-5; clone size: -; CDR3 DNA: TGTGCCAGCAGCCCCAGGAGTGGGACAGGCCTGGGGACCCAGTACTTC; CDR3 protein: CASSPRSGTGLGTQYF
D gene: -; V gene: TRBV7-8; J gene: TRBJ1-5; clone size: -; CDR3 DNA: TGTGCCAGCACATCTTCCAGCGTCTATCAGCCCCAGCATTTT; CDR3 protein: CASTSSSVYQPQHF
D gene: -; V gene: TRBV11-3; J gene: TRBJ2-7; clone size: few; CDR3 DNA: TGTGCCAGCAGCGGATACCGCGAGCAGTACTTC; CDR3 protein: CASSGYREQYF
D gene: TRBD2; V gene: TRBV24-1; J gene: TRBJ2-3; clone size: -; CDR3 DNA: TGTGCCACCAGTGATCCGACTAGCGGGGGGGCAGATACGCAGTATTTT; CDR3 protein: CATSDPTSGGADTQYF
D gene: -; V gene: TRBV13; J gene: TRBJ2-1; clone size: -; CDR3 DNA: TGTGCCAGCAGCCCCACGGACACCTACAATGAGCAGTTCTTC; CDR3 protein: CASSPTDTYNEQFF